This TCR beta chain was identified in a study of cytomegalovirus exposure and HLA in healthy donors. Whole-study results and caveats: In an earlier analysis, productive rearrangement rates for most beta V segments clustered near 87% or 30%. Later on, analysis showed that most CMV-associated TCR beta chains appeared to be HLA-restricted. The records held CMV serostatus as the only immune exposure information.

Primers for the PCR totalled 60 Vbeta and 13 Jbeta. The assay was immunoSEQ multiplex PCR, and TCRdb's table has in-frame clones only and misses some. The sample has 100,000 or so clones; roughly 71% are singletons. The CDR3 is 15 amino acids. Per germline, CDR1 SGHRS and CDR2 YFSETQ. Germline trimming cut 4 bases from V and 7 bases from J; bases unmatched to any gene: 6. For this clone: Its antigen is unknown.

Input material: PBMCs. The receptor comes from a man aged 45 to 65 in good health and CMV-seronegative. The chain uses TRBV5-1 and TRBJ2-1; 12 nucleotides agree with TRBD2. This CDR3 is CASSPRTSGINEQFF. The CDR3, as DNA: TGCGCCAGCAGCCCACGGACTAGCGGGATAAATGAGCAGTTCTTC.